The T cell receptor beta chain described here comes from a study of identical twins. Study-wide findings and caveats: Possibly, invariant MAIT and iNKT cells partly confounded zero-insertion analyses. A cross-sectional statistical analysis, not follow-up of the same donors, supported the conclusions. Fewer insertions marked abundant cord blood beta clonotypes; young adult naive trended weakly, memory not at all.

A remark on this clonotype: Antigen unknown.

TCRdb recomputed calls from the 5' RACE reads with MiXCR, one row per CDR3 protein. The table lists some 1,600,000 distinct CDR3 sequences, roughly a third of them singletons, with roughly 0.3% in the top ten. From germline, CDR1 is KGHDR and CDR2 SFDVKD. Trimming took off 4 bases at V and 1 base at J, with 11 bases between the two ends. There are 15 residues in the CDR3. This clonotype originated in a newborn girl in good health. The chain has TRBV24-1 and TRBJ2-3; tentatively, D is TRBD2 (6 bases). Sequenced: cord blood. CDR3 sequence reads: CATSDRRGGTDTQYF. As DNA, the CDR3 is TGTGCCACCAGTGACCGGCGGGGAGGCACAGATACGCAGTATTTT.